The entry below gives a single TCR beta chain sequence along with its context. This record comes from a study of blood T cell repertoires in COVID-19. Study background: Whether acute or convalescent, the COVID-19 samples came from the United States, Italy and Spain. T cells, B-cell-depleted T cells, or PBMCs provided the cDNA or gDNA that served as material.

Libraries were prepared by immunoSEQ multiplex PCR; TCRdb keeps only in-frame clonotypes and omits some of them. The sample includes some 14,000 clones, roughly 80% seen only once; the top ten take roughly 28%. The CDR3 loop spans 16 amino acids. V lost 0 bases, J lost 0 bases, and 9 bases lay in between. Germline lookup yields CDR1 SGHTA and CDR2 FQGTGA. This chain links TRBV7-3 with TRBJ2-1, with D perhaps matching TRBD1 (6 bases). The receptor was derived from a human donor in a cohort sampled during active COVID-19. What was sequenced was peripheral blood. The CDR3: CASSLTGGTSYNEQFF. Here the CDR3 DNA reads TGTGCCAGCAGCTTAACAGGGGGAACCTCCTACAATGAGCAGTTCTTC.